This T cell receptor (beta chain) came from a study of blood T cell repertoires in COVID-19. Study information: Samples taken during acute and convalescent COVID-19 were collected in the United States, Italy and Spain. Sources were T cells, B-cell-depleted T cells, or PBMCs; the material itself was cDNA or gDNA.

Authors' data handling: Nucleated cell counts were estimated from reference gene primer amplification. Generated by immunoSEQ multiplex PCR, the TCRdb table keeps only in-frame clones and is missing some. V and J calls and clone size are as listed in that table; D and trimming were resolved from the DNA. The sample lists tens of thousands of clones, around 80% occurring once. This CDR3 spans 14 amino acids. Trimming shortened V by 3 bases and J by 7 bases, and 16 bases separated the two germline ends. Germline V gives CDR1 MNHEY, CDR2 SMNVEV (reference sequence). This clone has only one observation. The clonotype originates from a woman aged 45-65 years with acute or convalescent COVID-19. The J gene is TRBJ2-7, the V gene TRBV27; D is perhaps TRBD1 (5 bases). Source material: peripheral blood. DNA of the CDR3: TGTGCCAGCAGTTTCGGACATTCCCAACAGGAGCAGTACTTC. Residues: CASSFGHSQQEQYF.